A single count supports the clone carrying this TCR beta chain. Its cognate antigen is unknown. Generated by immunoSEQ multiplex PCR, the TCRdb table keeps only in-frame clones and is missing some. Here the sample spans under 95,000 clones, about 85% being singletons. This sample stems from a study of OX40 agonist ivuxolimab in advanced cancers. Notes on the study in general: Partial responders at 0.1-3.0 mg/kg showed near-lowest clonal expansion.

V lost 4 bases to trimming and J lost 3 bases, with 10 bases between them. Germline assignment: CDR1 LGHNA and CDR2 YNFKEQ. The CDR3 covers 13 residues. Autoimmune disease history or systemic immunosuppression meant exclusion. The TCR was taken from an adult with an advanced solid tumor such as melanoma, head and neck, liver or kidney cancer. The rearrangement joins TRBV4-2 to TRBJ2-7; no reliable D call. Material: CD4+ or CD8+ T cells sorted from blood, obtained in a trial of the OX40 agonist ivuxolimab. The CDR3 reads CASSPTTDYEQYF. The CDR3 region has the DNA TGTGCCAGCAGCCCTACGACCGACTACGAGCAGTACTTC.